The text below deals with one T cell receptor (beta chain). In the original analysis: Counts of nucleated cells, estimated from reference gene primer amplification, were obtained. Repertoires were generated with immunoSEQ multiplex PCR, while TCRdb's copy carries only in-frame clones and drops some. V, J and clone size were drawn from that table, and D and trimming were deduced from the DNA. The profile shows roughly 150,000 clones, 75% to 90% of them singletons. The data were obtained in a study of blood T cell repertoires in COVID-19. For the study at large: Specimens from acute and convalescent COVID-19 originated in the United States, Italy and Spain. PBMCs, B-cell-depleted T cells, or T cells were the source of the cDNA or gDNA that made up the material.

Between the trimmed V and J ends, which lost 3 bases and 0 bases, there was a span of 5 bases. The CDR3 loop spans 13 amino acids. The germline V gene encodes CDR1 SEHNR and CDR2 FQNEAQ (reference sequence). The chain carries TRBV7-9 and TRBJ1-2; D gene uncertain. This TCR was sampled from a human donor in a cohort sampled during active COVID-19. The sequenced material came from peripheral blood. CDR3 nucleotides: TGTGCCAGCAGCTTTAATTCTAACTATGGCTACACCTTC. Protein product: CASSFNSNYGYTF.